Detailed here is one TCR beta chain. No antigen is known for it. The entry originates in a study of blood T cells in healthy people across ages. The second PCR ran about 6 to 11 cycles with a sample-barcoded 5' primer and J-beta primers. Sequencing recovered at least 2.5 million CDR3-containing paired-end reads from each sample. TCRdb passed the 5' RACE reads through MiXCR, listing each CDR3 protein once. Among roughly 550,000 distinct CDR3 sequences listed, about 25% were seen once. Whole-study findings and limits: Naive T cell percentage by flow cytometry tracked strongly with beta diversity.

The V gene's germline CDR1 is MDHEN and CDR2 SYDVKM. The CDR3 sequence is 13 residues long. V lost 6 bases and J 8 bases, leaving 11 bases between the germline ends. These sequences were also reported in another study, on T cells of mothers and their children. From that report: There were over 10 million TCR beta CDR3 reads from each mother and a few million from each child.

This sequence originates from a boy aged 10-17 years in good health. The sample consisted of blood. The J gene is TRBJ1-6, the V gene TRBV28; tentatively, D is TRBD1 (5 bases). CDR3 residues: CASSPGDYSPLHF. The CDR3 coding sequence is TGTGCCAGCAGCCCCGGGGACTATTCACCCCTCCACTTT.